The 11 T cell receptor beta chains in this list originate from one sample, sequenced in a study of OX40 agonist ivuxolimab in advanced cancers. Clones were sequenced by immunoSEQ multiplex PCR, and TCRdb holds only the in-frame ones, with some missing. Among approximately 61,000 clones listed, around nine tenths were seen once. Sequenced material: CD4+ or CD8+ T cells sorted from blood, taken in a trial of the OX40 agonist ivuxolimab. The receptor set was obtained from an adult with an advanced solid tumor such as melanoma, head and neck, liver or kidney cancer.

The V gene is TRBV7-2, the J gene TRBJ1-4; a possible D gene is TRBD1 (6 bases). V shed 5 bases and J shed 4 bases, with 14 bases lying between them. This CDR3 region has 15 residues. Per germline, CDR1 SGHTA and CDR2 FQGNSA. Here the CDR3 DNA reads TGTGCCAGCAGCACAATGGGACATAGTAATGAAAAACTGTTTTTT. Translated: CASSTMGHSNEKLFF.

V usage is TRBV20-1 and J usage is TRBJ1-2; D is ambiguous. The V and J ends lost 0 bases and 8 bases respectively, with 7 bases between them. Germline CDR1 DFQATT, CDR2 SNEGSKA (reference sequence). This CDR3 region has 11 residues. CDR3 residues: CSARDRGGYTF. For the CDR3, the DNA is TGCAGTGCTAGAGATCGCGGGGGCTACACCTTC.

The V gene is TRBV25-1, the J gene TRBJ2-1, with D perhaps being TRBD1 or TRBD2 (5 bases each). Trimming left V 8 bases short and J 1 base short, with 12 bases between. Germline lookup yields CDR1 MGHDK and CDR2 SYGVNS. The CDR3 is 14 amino acids. Written as DNA, the CDR3 is TGTGCCAGCCTGGGGCGGGCATCCTACAATGAGCAGTTCTTC. Its translation: CASLGRASYNEQFF.

The chain joins TRBV18 to TRBJ1-5, with D possibly matching TRBD1 (6 bases). The germline CDR1 and CDR2 sequences are KGHSH and LQKENI. This CDR3 is 14 amino acids long. Trimming removed 4 bases at V and 2 bases at J, with 9 bases between. CDR3 sequence reads: CASSLEGGNQPQHF. The DNA for the CDR3 is TGTGCCAGCTCACTCGAGGGGGGCAATCAGCCCCAGCATTTT.

V and J are TRBV4-1 and TRBJ1-5; no reliable D call. The germline V and J ends were trimmed by 3 bases and 1 base, with 10 bases remaining between them. The CDR3 spans 15 residues. The germline gives CDR1 MGHRA, CDR2 YSYEKL. The CDR3 region is CASSQSGRSNQPQHF. The CDR3 nucleotides are TGCGCCAGCAGCCAGTCGGGGAGGAGCAATCAGCCCCAGCATTTT.

The chain is built from TRBV2 and TRBJ1-5; the D gene is possibly TRBD1 (6 bases). Germline-derived CDR1 and CDR2 are SNHLY and FYNNEI. The CDR3 runs to 16 residues. Trimming removed 2 bases at V and 1 base at J, with 12 bases between. The CDR3 sequence is CASSEPGVRSNQPQHF. The CDR3 DNA reads as TGTGCCAGCAGTGAACCAGGGGTGAGGAGCAATCAGCCCCAGCATTTT.

This sequence joins TRBV5-1 and TRBJ2-3; TRBD2 agrees at 9 bases. The junction had 4 bases not matched to a gene; V was cut back by 1 base and J by 1 base. Germline lookup yields CDR1 SGHRS and CDR2 YFSETQ. The length of the CDR3 is 16 residues. CDR3 sequence reads: CASSLWRGGGTDTQYF. The CDR3 bases are TGCGCCAGCAGCTTGTGGCGGGGGGGCGGCACAGATACGCAGTATTTT.

The rearrangement joins TRBV16 to TRBJ1-4, with a possible D match to TRBD1 (5 bases). V dropped 2 bases and J dropped 1 base, with 8 bases sitting between them. Germline assignment: CDR1 KGHSY and CDR2 FQNENV. This CDR3 has 15 amino acids. The CDR3 region is CASSQRQGTNEKLFF. In DNA form, the CDR3 reads TGTGCCAGCAGCCAAAGGCAGGGAACTAATGAAAAACTGTTTTTT.

The chain combines TRBV7-2 with TRBJ2-1; D might be TRBD2 (6 bases). CDR1 is SGHTA and CDR2 is FQGNSA in the germline V gene. The CDR3 extends over 15 amino acids. With 1 base removed from V and 4 bases from J, the gap between germline ends came to 11 bases. CDR3 amino acids: CASSLGSGGYNEQFF. The CDR3 region has the DNA TGTGCCAGCAGCTTAGGATCCGGGGGTTACAATGAGCAGTTCTTC.

The rearrangement links TRBV5-1 to TRBJ2-3, with a weak D call TRBD2 (5 bases). The CDR3 contains 15 residues. From germline, CDR1 is SGHRS and CDR2 YFSETQ. Trimming stripped 0 bases from V and 2 bases from J, with 10 bases between. The CDR3 DNA reads TGCGCCAGCAGCTTGGAGGACTCTAACACAGATACGCAGTATTTT. Residues: CASSLEDSNTDTQYF.

The chain is built from TRBV15 and TRBJ2-7; unclear D gene. Germline lookup yields CDR1 LNHNV and CDR2 YYDKDF (reference sequence). V shed 0 bases and J shed 2 bases, with 14 bases lying between them. This CDR3 spans 16 amino acids. The CDR3 nucleotides are TGTGCCACCAGCAGAGATACCCCACCCTCCCCCTACGAGCAGTACTTC. Protein product: CATSRDTPPSPYEQYF.